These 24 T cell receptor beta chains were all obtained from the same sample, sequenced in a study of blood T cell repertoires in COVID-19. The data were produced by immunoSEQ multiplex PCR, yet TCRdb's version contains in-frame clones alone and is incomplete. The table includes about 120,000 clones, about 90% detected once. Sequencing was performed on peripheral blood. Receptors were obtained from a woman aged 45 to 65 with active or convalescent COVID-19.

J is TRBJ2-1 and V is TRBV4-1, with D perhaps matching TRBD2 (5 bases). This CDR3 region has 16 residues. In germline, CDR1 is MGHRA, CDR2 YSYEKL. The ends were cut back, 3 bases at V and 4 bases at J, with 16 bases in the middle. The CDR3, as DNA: TGCGCCAGCAGCCAGGCTAGCTCCGCGCTGTACAATGAGCAGTTCTTC. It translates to CASSQASSALYNEQFF.

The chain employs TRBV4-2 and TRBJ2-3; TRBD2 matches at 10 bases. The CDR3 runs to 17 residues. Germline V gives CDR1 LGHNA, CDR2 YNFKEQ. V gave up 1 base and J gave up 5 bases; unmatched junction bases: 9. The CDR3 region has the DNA TGTGCCAGCAGCCAAGTCGGCAGCGGGAGGGGTGTAGATACGCAGTATTTT. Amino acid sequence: CASSQVGSGRGVDTQYF.

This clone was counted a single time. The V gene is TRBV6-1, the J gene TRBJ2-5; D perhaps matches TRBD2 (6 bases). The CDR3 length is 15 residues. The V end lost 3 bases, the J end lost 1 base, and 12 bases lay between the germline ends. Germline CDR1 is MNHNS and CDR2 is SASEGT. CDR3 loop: CASSDSLAPQETQYF. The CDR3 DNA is TGTGCCAGCAGTGATTCTCTAGCGCCCCAAGAGACCCAGTACTTC.

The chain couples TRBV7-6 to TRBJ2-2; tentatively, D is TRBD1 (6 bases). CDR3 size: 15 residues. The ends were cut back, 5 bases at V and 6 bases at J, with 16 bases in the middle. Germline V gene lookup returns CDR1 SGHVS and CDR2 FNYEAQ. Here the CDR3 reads CASSAGSGAAGELFF. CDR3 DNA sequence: TGTGCCAGCAGCGCCGGCTCAGGGGCCGCCGGGGAGCTGTTTTTT.

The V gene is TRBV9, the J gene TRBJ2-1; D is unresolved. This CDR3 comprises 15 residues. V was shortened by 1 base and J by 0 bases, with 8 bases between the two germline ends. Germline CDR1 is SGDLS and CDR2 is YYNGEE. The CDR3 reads CASSVSPSSYNEQFF. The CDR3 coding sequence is TGTGCCAGCAGCGTATCACCGAGCTCCTACAATGAGCAGTTCTTC.

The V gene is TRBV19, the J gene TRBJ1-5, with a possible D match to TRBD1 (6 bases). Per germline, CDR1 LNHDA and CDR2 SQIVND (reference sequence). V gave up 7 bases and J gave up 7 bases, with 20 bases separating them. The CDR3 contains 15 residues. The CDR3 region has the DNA TGTGCCAGTACTCCCGACAGGCCGGGTCGCCAGCCCCAGCATTTT. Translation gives CASTPDRPGRQPQHF.

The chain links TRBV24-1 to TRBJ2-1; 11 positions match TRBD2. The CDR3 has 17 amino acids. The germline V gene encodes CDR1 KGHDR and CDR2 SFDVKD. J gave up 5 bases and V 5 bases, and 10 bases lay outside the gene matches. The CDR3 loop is CATSGTETSGIDNEQFF. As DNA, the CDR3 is TGTGCCACCAGTGGTACCGAGACTAGCGGGATCGACAATGAGCAGTTCTTC.

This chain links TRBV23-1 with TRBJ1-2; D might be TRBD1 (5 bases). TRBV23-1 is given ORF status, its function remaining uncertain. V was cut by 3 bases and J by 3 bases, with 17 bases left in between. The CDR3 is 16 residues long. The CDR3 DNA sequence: TGCGCCAGCAGTCAGTATAACAGGTGCGGGGACTATGGCTACACCTTC. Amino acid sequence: CASSQYNRCGDYGYTF.

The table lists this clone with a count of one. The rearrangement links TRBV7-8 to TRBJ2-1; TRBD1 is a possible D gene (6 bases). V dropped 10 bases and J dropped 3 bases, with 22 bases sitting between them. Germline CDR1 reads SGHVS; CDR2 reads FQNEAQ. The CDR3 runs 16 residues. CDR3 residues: CATQPKGQSIYNEQFF. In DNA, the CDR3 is TGTGCCACCCAGCCTAAAGGACAGTCGATCTACAATGAGCAGTTCTTC. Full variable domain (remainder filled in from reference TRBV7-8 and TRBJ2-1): GAGVSQSPRYKVAKRGQDVALRCDPISGHVSLFWYQQALGQGPEFLTYFQNEAQLDKSGLPSDRFFAERPEGSVSTLKIQRTQQEDSAVYLCATQPKGQSIYNEQFFGPGTRLTVL.

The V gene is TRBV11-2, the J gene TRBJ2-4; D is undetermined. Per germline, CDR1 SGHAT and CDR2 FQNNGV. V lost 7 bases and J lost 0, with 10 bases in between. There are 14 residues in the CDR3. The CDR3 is CASTEVVAKNIQYF. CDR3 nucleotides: TGTGCCAGCACCGAAGTAGTAGCCAAAAACATTCAGTACTTC.

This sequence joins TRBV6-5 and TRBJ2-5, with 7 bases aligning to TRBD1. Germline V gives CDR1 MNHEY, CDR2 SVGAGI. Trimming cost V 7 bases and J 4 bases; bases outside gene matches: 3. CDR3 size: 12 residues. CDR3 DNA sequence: TGTGCCAGCACCCGGACAGGAGAGACCCAGTACTTC. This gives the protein CASTRTGETQYF.

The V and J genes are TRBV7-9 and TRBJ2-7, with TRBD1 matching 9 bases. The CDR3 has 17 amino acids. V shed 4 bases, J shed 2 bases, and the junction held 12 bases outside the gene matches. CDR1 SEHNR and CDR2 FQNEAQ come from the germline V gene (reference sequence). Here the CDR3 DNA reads TGTGCCAGCAGCTCCCTCACGAATAGACAGGGGGCCTACGAGCAGTACTTC. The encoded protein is CASSSLTNRQGAYEQYF.

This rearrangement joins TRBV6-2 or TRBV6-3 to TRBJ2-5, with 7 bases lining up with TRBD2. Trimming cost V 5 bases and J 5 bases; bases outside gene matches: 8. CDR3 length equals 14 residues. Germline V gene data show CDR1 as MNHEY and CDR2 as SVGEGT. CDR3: CASSHYYGRETQYF. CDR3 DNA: TGTGCCAGCAGTCATTATTACGGGAGGGAGACCCAGTACTTC.

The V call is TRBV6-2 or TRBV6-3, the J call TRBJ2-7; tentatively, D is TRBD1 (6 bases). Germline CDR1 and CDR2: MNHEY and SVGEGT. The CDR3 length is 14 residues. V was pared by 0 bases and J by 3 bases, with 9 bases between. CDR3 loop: CASSYSQGLYEQYF. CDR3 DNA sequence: TGTGCCAGCAGTTACTCTCAGGGGCTCTACGAGCAGTACTTC.

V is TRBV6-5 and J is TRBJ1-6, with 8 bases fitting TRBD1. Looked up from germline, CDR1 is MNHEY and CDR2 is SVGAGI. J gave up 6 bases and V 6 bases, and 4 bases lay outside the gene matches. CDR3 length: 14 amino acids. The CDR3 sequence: CASRGTGANSPLHF. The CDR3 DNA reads TGTGCCAGCAGGGGGACAGGCGCTAATTCACCCCTCCACTTT.

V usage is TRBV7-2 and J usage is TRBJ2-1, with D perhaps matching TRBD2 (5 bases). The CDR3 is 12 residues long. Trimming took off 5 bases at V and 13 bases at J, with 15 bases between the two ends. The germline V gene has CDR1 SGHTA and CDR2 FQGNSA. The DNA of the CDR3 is TGTGCCAGCAGCCCACCGGGGTGGATCCAGTTCTTC. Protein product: CASSPPGWIQFF.

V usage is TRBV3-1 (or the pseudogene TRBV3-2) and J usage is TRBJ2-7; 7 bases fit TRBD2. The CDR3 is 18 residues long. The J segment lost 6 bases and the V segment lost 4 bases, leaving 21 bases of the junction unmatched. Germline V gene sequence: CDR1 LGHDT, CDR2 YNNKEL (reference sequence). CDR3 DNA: TGTGCCAGCAGCCCACTAGCGACGATCGTGACCTACGAGGGCGAGCAGTACTTC. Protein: CASSPLATIVTYEGEQYF.

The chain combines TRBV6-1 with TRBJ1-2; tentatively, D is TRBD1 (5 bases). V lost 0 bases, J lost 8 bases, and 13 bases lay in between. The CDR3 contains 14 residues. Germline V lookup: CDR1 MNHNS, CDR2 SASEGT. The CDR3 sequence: CASSEARQGEGYTF. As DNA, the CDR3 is TGTGCCAGCAGTGAAGCGAGGCAGGGCGAAGGCTACACCTTC.

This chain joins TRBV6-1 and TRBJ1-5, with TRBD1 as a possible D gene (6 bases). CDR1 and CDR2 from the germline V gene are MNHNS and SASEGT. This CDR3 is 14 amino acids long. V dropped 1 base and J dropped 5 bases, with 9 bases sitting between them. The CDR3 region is CASSEVDSYQPQHF. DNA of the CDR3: TGTGCCAGCAGTGAAGTGGACAGCTATCAGCCCCAGCATTTT.

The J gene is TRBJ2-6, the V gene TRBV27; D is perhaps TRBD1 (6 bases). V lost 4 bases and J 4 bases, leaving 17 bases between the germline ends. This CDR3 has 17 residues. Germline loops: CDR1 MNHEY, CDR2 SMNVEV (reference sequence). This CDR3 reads CASSSSGTGWGANVLTF. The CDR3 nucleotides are TGTGCCAGCAGTTCTTCAGGTACAGGGTGGGGGGCCAACGTCCTGACTTTC. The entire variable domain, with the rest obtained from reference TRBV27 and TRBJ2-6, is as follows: EAQVTQNPRYLITVTGKKLTVTCSQNMNHEYMSWYRQDPGLGLRQIYYSMNVEVTDKGDVPEGYKVSRKEKRNFPLILESPSPNQTSLYFCASSSSGTGWGANVLTFGAGSRLTVL.

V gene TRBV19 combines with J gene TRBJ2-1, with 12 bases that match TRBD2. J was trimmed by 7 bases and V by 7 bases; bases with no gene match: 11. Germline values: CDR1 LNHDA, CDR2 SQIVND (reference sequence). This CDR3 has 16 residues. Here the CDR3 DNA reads TGTGCCAGTAATGTCCTAGCGGGAGGGCCGTGGAATGAGCAGTTCTTC. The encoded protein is CASNVLAGGPWNEQFF.

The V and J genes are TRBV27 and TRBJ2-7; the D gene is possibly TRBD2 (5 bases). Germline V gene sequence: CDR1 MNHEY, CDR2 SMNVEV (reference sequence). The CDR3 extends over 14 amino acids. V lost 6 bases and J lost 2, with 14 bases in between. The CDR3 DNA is TGTGCCAGCAGGGGGTTGGGAGCAACCTACGAGCAGTACTTC. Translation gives CASRGLGATYEQYF.

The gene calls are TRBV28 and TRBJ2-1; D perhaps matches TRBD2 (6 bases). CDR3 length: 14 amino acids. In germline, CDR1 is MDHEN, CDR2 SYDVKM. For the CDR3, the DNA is TGTGCGACTAGTGGGGCGAGCTCCTACAATGAGCAGTTCTTC. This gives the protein CATSGASSYNEQFF.

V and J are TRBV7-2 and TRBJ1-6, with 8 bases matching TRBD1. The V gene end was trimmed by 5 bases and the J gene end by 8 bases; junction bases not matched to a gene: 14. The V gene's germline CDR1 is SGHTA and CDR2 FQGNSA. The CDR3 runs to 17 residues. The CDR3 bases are TGTGCCAGCAGCATCCCGGGACAGGACCTCTCGGATTCACCCCTCCACTTT. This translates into CASSIPGQDLSDSPLHF.